These 18 T cell receptor beta chains originate from one sample sequenced in a study of T cell responses to AZD1222 COVID-19 vaccine. Assay used: immunoSEQ multiplex PCR; TCRdb lists only in-frame clones, some missing. The table lists 120,000 to 150,000 clones, more than 70% of them singletons, with 5% to 6% in the top ten. The starting material was peripheral blood, obtained 28 days after the second AZD1222 dose. These receptors were taken from an adult who received the AZD1222 COVID-19 vaccine.

CDR3 DNA sequence: TGTGCCAGCAGCCAAGATGGGTTTGTAGCGGGGTATATACCAGATACGCAGTATTTT. Residues: CASSQDGFVAGYIPDTQYF. The gene calls are TRBV14 and TRBJ2-3, with 8 bases fitting TRBD2. The CDR3 runs 19 residues. J lost 4 bases, V lost 0 bases, and 15 bases had no gene match. The germline V gene encodes CDR1 SGHDN and CDR2 FVKESK.

The J gene is TRBJ2-1, the V gene TRBV7-9, with D tentatively TRBD1 or TRBD2 (5 bases each). The CDR3 runs to 13 residues. Trimming removed 2 bases at V and 6 bases at J, with 8 bases between. CDR1 SEHNR and CDR2 FQNEAQ come from the germline V gene (reference sequence). CDR3 in DNA: TGTGCCAGCAGCTTACCCGGGGCCAATGAGCAGTTCTTC. Translating gives CASSLPGANEQFF.

This chain links TRBV5-1 with TRBJ2-1; 7 nucleotides align to TRBD2. The CDR3 loop spans 16 amino acids. The V gene's germline CDR1 is SGHRS and CDR2 YFSETQ. Losses at the gene ends were 4 bases for V and 2 bases for J; bases not matched to a gene: 9. Here the CDR3 DNA reads TGCGCCAGCAGCCAACCTTCTAGCGGAACCTACAATGAGCAGTTCTTC. It encodes CASSQPSSGTYNEQFF.

The chain uses TRBV2 and TRBJ2-3; TRBD1 matches 9 bases. The CDR3 is 14 residues long. Germline V gene data show CDR1 as SNHLY and CDR2 as FYNNEI. V dropped 4 bases and J dropped 6; count of bases not matched to a gene: 5. CDR3: CASSGTGGSDTQYF. In nucleotides, the CDR3 is TGTGCCAGCAGTGGTACAGGGGGCTCGGATACGCAGTATTTT.

J is TRBJ1-5 and V is TRBV7-2; 10 positions agree with TRBD1. This CDR3 spans 16 amino acids. V dropped 5 bases and J dropped 6; count of bases not matched to a gene: 10. Germline CDR1 and CDR2: SGHTA and FQGNSA. The CDR3 protein is CASSGDRGGQVQPQHF. CDR3 coding DNA: TGTGCCAGCAGCGGGGACAGGGGAGGCCAGGTTCAGCCCCAGCATTTT.

The chain is built from TRBV4-1 and TRBJ1-3; the D gene is possibly TRBD1 (5 bases). V gave up 5 bases and J gave up 3 bases, with 11 bases separating them. The germline V gene has CDR1 MGHRA and CDR2 YSYEKL. CDR3 length equals 14 residues. CDR3 amino acids: CASSFWTIGNTIYF. CDR3 in DNA: TGCGCCAGCAGCTTCTGGACAATTGGAAACACCATATATTTT.

This clone was seen just once. This chain joins TRBV28 and TRBJ2-7; 8 bases match TRBD1. CDR1 is MDHEN, CDR2 SYDVKM, per germline. The CDR3 loop spans 15 amino acids. J lost 0 bases, V lost 6 bases, and 7 bases had no gene match. CDR3 sequence: CASSPGQGSSYEQYF. CDR3 coding DNA: TGTGCCAGCAGCCCCGGACAGGGCAGCTCCTACGAGCAGTACTTC.

The rearrangement joins TRBV27 to TRBJ2-7; 7 bases line up with TRBD1. The J segment lost 5 bases and the V segment lost 2 bases, leaving 6 bases of the junction unmatched. The length of the CDR3 is 14 residues. Germline V CDR1 and CDR2: MNHEY, SMNVEV (reference sequence). The DNA of the CDR3 is TGTGCCAGCAGTTTAGCGACAGGGCTCAACGAGCAGTACTTC. This gives the protein CASSLATGLNEQYF.

The V and J genes are TRBV14 and TRBJ1-2; D is uncertain. Between the trimmed V and J ends, which lost 4 bases and 8 bases, there was a span of 11 bases. The germline V gene encodes CDR1 SGHDN and CDR2 FVKESK. The CDR3 totals 12 residues. The CDR3 here is CASSPHGYGYTF. The CDR3 DNA sequence: TGTGCCAGCAGCCCACACGGTTACGGCTACACCTTC.

CDR3 bases: TGTGCCTGGAGTCCATTGACAGGGAGTAATTCACCCCTCCACTTT. It codes for CAWSPLTGSNSPLHF. The chain links TRBV30 to TRBJ1-6, with 7 nucleotides matching TRBD1. CDR3 length: 15 amino acids. Germline V gene sequence: CDR1 GTSNPN, CDR2 SVGIG (reference sequence). With 2 bases clipped from V and 6 bases from J, the junction kept 7 bases outside the gene matches.

The chain has TRBV2 and TRBJ2-2; D perhaps matches TRBD1 (6 bases). Per germline, CDR1 SNHLY and CDR2 FYNNEI. CDR3 length: 15 residues. V lost 7 bases, J lost 4 bases, and 16 bases lay in between. CDR3 protein: CASNQGPSGTGELFF. The DNA for the CDR3 is TGTGCCAGCAATCAGGGGCCCTCGGGCACCGGGGAGCTGTTTTTT. Filled out from reference TRBV2 and TRBJ2-2, the complete variable domain reads EPEVTQTPSHQVTQMGQEVILRCVPISNHLYFYWYRQILGQKVEFLVSFYNNEISEKSEIFDDQFSVERPDGSNFTLKIRSTKLEDSAMYFCASNQGPSGTGELFFGEGSRLTVL.

V gene TRBV10-2 combines with J gene TRBJ1-1; D is ambiguous. Trimming cost V 2 bases and J 1 base, with 5 bases left between them. Germline CDR1 is WSHSY and CDR2 is SAAADI. This CDR3 is built from 13 residues. CDR3 nucleotides: TGCGCCAGCAGTGAGGTTGGGAACACTGAAGCTTTCTTT. Protein: CASSEVGNTEAFF.

The chain is built from TRBV28 and TRBJ2-7, with 7 bases lining up with TRBD1. The CDR3 spans 15 residues. V shed 6 bases and J 4 bases; nucleotides not matched to a gene: 12. Germline V gene lookup returns CDR1 MDHEN and CDR2 SYDVKM. In DNA form, the CDR3 reads TGTGCCAGCAGAACTCCCGCGACAGGGATTTACGAGCAGTACTTC. The encoded protein is CASRTPATGIYEQYF.

The rearrangement uses TRBV29-1 and TRBJ2-7, with D perhaps TRBD1 or TRBD2 (6 bases each). Trimming took off 7 bases at V and 4 bases at J, with 41 bases between the two ends. The CDR3 consists of 21 residues. Germline assignment: CDR1 SQVTM and CDR2 ANQGSEA. Here the CDR3 reads CSALSPPGTIGGPGPFYEQYF. The CDR3 nucleotides are TGCAGCGCCCTTTCGCCCCCTGGGACGATCGGGGGCCCAGGTCCTTTTTACGAGCAGTACTTC.

In the case of this clone: A clone one base away is much larger, so this may be a read error. This same CDR3 is encoded by further DNA sequences in the sample. The chain employs TRBV11-2 and TRBJ2-7; D gene uncertain. Germline CDR1 SGHAT, CDR2 FQNNGV. Trimming took 1 base from V and 6 from J, leaving 4 bases between them. The length of the CDR3 is 11 residues. This chain's CDR3 is CASSLGLEQYF. CDR3 coding DNA: TGTGCCAGCAGCTTAGGCCTCGAGCAGTACTTC.

The chain joins TRBV5-6 to TRBJ2-5, with D unresolved. CDR1 SGHDT and CDR2 YYEEEE come from the germline V gene. Deletions cut 3 bases from V and 5 bases from J, with 20 bases between. This CDR3 is built from 16 residues. For the CDR3, the DNA is TGTGCCAGCAGCTGGGGTCGAGGAGCGATCTTGGAGACCCAGTACTTC. Translated: CASSWGRGAILETQYF. The full variable domain, rest sourced from reference TRBV5-6 and TRBJ2-5, is DAGVTQSPTHLIKTRGQQVTLRCSPKSGHDTVSWYQQALGQGPQFIFQYYEEEERQRGNFPDRFSGHQFPNYSSELNVNALLLGDSALYLCASSWGRGAILETQYFGPGTRLLVL.

V usage is TRBV19 and J usage is TRBJ2-7; no clear D. CDR3 length: 13 residues. Germline values: CDR1 LNHDA, CDR2 SQIVND (reference sequence). The ends were cut back, 3 bases at V and 5 bases at J, with 11 bases in the middle. The CDR3 region has the DNA TGTGCCAGTAGTATTAGAAGGGCCGACGAGCAGTACTTC. It translates to CASSIRRADEQYF.

The rearrangement joins TRBV29-1 to TRBJ1-6, with no clear D. CDR3 length: 14 residues. Between the trimmed V and J ends, which lost 4 bases and 10 bases, there was a span of 17 bases. The germline CDR1 and CDR2 sequences are SQVTM and ANQGSEA. Written as DNA, the CDR3 is TGCAGCGTTGGGAGCGGCGGCCCGGGGTCACCCCTCCACTTT. Protein: CSVGSGGPGSPLHF.